This section outlines one T cell receptor beta chain sequence together with its context. The antigen is not known. V lost 0 bases to trimming and J lost 6 bases, with 7 bases between them. CDR1 is SGHRS, CDR2 YFSETQ, per germline. The CDR3 has 13 amino acids. The source of the sample is a study of cytomegalovirus exposure and HLA in healthy donors. Study-wide background: Genotyping of 398 donors showed that about 83% belonged to the Caucasian-associated ancestry cluster.

General study results and limits: When the data were analyzed later, several of the most significant clusters appeared to be linked to common viral pathogens. Donors were assumed by presence/absence analyses to have roughly uniform sequencing depth.

The study ran its PCR with 60 Vbeta and 13 Jbeta primers. Sequencing was performed with immunoSEQ multiplex PCR; in TCRdb, only in-frame clones are kept and a portion is missing. The table records 90,000 to 140,000 clones, 78% of them present only once. The source is a male donor in good health and CMV-seronegative. The chain joins TRBV5-1 to TRBJ1-5; D remains unclear. The sample consisted of PBMCs. CDR3 coding DNA: TGCGCCAGCAGCTTGGACCTCAGTCAGCCCCAGCATTTT. Translating gives CASSLDLSQPQHF.